This T cell receptor beta chain comes out of a study of shared clonotypes between healthy human individuals. V was clipped by 6 bases and J by 4 bases; unmatched bases: 11. CDR1 and CDR2 (germline): SQVTM, ANQGSEA. The CDR3 has 15 residues. Each cell subset's genomic DNA was divided evenly among several immunoSEQ plates. Sequenced by immunoSEQ multiplex PCR; TCRdb stores in-frame clones only, minus some. The table records fewer than 1.4 million clones, around 78% of them present only once. Negatively enriched CD4+ T cells were divided by CD45RA into naive and memory. This receptor was identified in a man younger than 30 in good health. Some clones in this sample may be carry-over from other donors' samples. Sequencing input: memory CD4+ T cells from PBMCs. The subset here: CD45RA-negative fraction. The chain recombines TRBV29-1 with TRBJ2-1; 8 bases are shared with TRBD1. The CDR3 is CSVDSGTGLYNEQFF. CDR3 bases: TGCAGCGTAGACTCCGGGACAGGCCTATACAATGAGCAGTTCTTC.